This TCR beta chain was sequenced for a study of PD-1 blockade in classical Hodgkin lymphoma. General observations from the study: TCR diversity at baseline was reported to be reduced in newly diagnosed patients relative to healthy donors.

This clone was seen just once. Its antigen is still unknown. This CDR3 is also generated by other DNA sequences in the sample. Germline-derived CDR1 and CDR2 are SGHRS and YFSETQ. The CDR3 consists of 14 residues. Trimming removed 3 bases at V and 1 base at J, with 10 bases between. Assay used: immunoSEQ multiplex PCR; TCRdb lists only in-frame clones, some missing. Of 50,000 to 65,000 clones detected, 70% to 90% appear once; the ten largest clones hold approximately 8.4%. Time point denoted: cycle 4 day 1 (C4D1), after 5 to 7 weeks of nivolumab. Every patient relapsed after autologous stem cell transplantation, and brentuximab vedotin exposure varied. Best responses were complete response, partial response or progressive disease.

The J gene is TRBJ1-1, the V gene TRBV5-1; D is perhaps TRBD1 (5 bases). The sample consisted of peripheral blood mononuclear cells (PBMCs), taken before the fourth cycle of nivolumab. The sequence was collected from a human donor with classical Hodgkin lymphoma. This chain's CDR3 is CASSSQGGNTEAFF. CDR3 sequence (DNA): TGCGCCAGCAGCTCGCAGGGCGGGAACACTGAAGCTTTCTTT.